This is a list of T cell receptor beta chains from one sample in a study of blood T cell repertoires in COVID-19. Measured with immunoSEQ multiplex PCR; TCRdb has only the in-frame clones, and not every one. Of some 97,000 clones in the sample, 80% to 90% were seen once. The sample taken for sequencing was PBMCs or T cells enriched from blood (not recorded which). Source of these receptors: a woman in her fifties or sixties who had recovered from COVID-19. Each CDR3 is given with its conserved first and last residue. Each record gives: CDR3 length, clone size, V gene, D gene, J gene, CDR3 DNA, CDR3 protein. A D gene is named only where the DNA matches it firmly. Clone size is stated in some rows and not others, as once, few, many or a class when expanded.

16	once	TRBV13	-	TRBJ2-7	TGTGCCAGCACCTCCCGCGGGGACAGCCTCTCCTACGAGCAGTACTTC	CASTSRGDSLSYEQYF
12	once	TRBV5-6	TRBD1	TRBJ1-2	TGTGCCAGCAGCGACAGGGCTCGTGGCTACACCTTC	CASSDRARGYTF
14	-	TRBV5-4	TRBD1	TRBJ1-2	TGTGCCAGCAGCTGGGACAGGGGGGGCTATGGCTACACCTTC	CASSWDRGGYGYTF
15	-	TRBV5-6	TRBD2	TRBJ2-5	TGTGCCAGCAGCTGGGGACTAGCGGGAGAGGAGACCCAGTACTTC	CASSWGLAGEETQYF
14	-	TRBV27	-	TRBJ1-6	TGTGCCAGCAGGGTGGAACTAGGGAATTCACCCCTCCACTTT	CASRVELGNSPLHF
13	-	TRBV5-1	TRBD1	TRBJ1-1	TGCGCCAGCAGCGTTGACAGGGCCGGTGAAGCTTTCTTT	CASSVDRAGEAFF
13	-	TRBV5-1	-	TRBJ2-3	TGCGCCAGCGGCACGGGTAACACAGATACGCAGTATTTT	CASGTGNTDTQYF
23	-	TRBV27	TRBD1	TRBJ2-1	TGTGCCAGCAGTTTATTTCGCCGGCGGACCGGGACAGGGGTTGGTAATGAAGACAATGAGCAGTTCTTC	CASSLFRRRTGTGVGNEDNEQFF
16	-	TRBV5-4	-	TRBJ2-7	TGTGCCAGCAGCCCCGAGCCCAACAGGGTTCCCTACGAGCAGTACTTC	CASSPEPNRVPYEQYF
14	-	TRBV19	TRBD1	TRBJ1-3	TGTGCCAGTAGTCCACAGGGGATGCGAAACACCATATATTTT	CASSPQGMRNTIYF
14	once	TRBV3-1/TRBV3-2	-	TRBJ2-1	TGTGCCAGCAGCCCAAGGAAGACTCACAATGAGCAGTTCTTC	CASSPRKTHNEQFF
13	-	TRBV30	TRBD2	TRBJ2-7	TGTGCCTGGAGTAGCGGGAGAATCTACGAGCAGTACTTC	CAWSSGRIYEQYF
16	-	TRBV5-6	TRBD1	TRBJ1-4	TGTGCCAGCTCCGGGACAGGGGTGCCAACTAATGAAAAACTGTTTTTT	CASSGTGVPTNEKLFF
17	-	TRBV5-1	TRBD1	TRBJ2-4	TGCGCCAGCAGCACCCGTTTAACGGGACAGGGGTCGAACATTCAGTACTTC	CASSTRLTGQGSNIQYF
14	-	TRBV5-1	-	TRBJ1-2	TGCGCCTCAAAAACAGGGATCGGTGCCTATGGCTACACCTTC	CASKTGIGAYGYTF
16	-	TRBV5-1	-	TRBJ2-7	TGCGCCAGCAGCTTGGGTGGGTCCAACAGGGCGGACGAGCAGTACTTC	CASSLGGSNRADEQYF
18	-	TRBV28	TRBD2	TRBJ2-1	TGTGCCAGGTTAACAAGTACCCCGGGACTAGCGGGGTACAATGAGCAGTTCTTC	CARLTSTPGLAGYNEQFF
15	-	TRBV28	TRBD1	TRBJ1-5	TGTGCCAGCAGCCCGGGACAGTATAGCAATCAGCCCCAGCATTTT	CASSPGQYSNQPQHF
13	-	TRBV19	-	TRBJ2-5	TGTGCCAGTAGTAGAGCGTTTCAAGAGACCCAGTACTTC	CASSRAFQETQYF
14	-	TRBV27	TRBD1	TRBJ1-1	TGTGCCAGCAGGTCGGGACAGGAAAGCGCTGAAGCTTTCTTT	CASRSGQESAEAFF
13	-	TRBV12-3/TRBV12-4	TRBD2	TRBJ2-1	TGTGCCAGCAGTTCCGGCGGGGGGAATGAGCAGTTCTTC	CASSSGGGNEQFF
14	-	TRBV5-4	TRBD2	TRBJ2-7	TGTGCCAGCAGCCGCCGACTAGCGGGAGACGAGCAGTACTTC	CASSRRLAGDEQYF
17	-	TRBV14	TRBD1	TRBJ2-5	TGTGCCACCAGCACTACTTCAATCAGGGGGAGTGGAGAGACCCAGTACTTC	CATSTTSIRGSGETQYF
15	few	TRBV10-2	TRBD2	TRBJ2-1	TGCGCCAGCAGTCCGTCTAGCGGGAGGGTAAATGAGCAGTTCTTC	CASSPSSGRVNEQFF
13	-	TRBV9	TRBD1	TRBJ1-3	TGTGCCAGCGGGACAGGGCCTGGAAACACCATATATTTT	CASGTGPGNTIYF
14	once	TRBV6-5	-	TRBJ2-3	TGTGCCAGCGGGCGGGAAGTCCACCCAGATACGCAGTATTTT	CASGREVHPDTQYF
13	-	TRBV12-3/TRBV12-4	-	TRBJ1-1	TGTGCCAGCGGGATCAGGGAGAACACTGAAGCTTTCTTT	CASGIRENTEAFF
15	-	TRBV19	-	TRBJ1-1	TGTGCCAGTAGACCGACGGGACTTAGGAACACTGAAGCTTTCTTT	CASRPTGLRNTEAFF
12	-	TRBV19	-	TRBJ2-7	TGTGCCAGCGGGACAAATTCCTACGAGCAGTACTTC	CASGTNSYEQYF
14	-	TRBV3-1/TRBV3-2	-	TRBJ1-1	TGTGCCAGCAGCCAGTGGGGTACAGGCACTGAAGCTTTCTTT	CASSQWGTGTEAFF
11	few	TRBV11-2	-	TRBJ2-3	TGTGCCAGCGGGGCCACAGATACGCAGTATTTT	CASGATDTQYF
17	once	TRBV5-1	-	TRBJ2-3	TGCGCCAGCAGCTTGGCAATAAGGGGCAGGGCCACAGATACGCAGTATTTT	CASSLAIRGRATDTQYF
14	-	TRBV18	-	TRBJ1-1	TGTGCCAGCTCAGCGCAGGGCGGGAACACTGAAGCTTTCTTT	CASSAQGGNTEAFF
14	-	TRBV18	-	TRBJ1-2	TGTGCCAGCTCACCAAAAACAGGGACGGGAGGCTACACCTTC	CASSPKTGTGGYTF
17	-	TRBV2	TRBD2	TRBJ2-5	TGTGCCAGCAGTTGGAAAACCGGGACTAGTGGCCAAGAGACCCAGTACTTC	CASSWKTGTSGQETQYF
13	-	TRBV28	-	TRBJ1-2	TGTGCCAGCCGGAGGGACGGGAACTATGGCTACACCTTC	CASRRDGNYGYTF
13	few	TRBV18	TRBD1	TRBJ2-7	TGTGCCAGCTCCTGGGACAGGGGAGGCGAGCAGTACTTC	CASSWDRGGEQYF
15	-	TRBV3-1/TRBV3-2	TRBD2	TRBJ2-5	TGTGCCAGCAGCCCCATAGCGGGTGGAGGAGAGACCCAGTACTTC	CASSPIAGGGETQYF
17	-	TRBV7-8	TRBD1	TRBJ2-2	TGTGCCAGCAGCTACGAAGCCGGGACAGGGAGCACCGGGGAGCTGTTTTTT	CASSYEAGTGSTGELFF
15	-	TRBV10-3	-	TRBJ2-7	TGTGCCATCAGTGAGTCGACCGGACAGATCTACGAGCAGTACTTC	CAISESTGQIYEQYF
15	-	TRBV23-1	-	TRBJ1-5	TGCGCCAGCACCCAACTGGGGCAGATCAATCAGCCCCAGCATTTT	CASTQLGQINQPQHF
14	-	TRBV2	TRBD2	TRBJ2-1	TGTGCCAGCAGGGCGGCTAGCGGAAACAATGAGCAGTTCTTC	CASRAASGNNEQFF
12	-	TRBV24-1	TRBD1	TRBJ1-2	TGTGCCACCAGCGCAGGGGGCGATGGCTACACCTTC	CATSAGGDGYTF
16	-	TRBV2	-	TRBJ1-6	TGTGCCAGCAGTCGATTACAGCTCTCTAATAATTCACCCCTCCACTTT	CASSRLQLSNNSPLHF
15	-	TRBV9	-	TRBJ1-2	TGTGCCAGCAGCGTAGATAGCAGGGCTTCCTATGGCTACACCTTC	CASSVDSRASYGYTF
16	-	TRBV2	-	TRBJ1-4	TGTGCCAGCAGTGGGACAGCTAAAACAACTAATGAAAAACTGTTTTTT	CASSGTAKTTNEKLFF
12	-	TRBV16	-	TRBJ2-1	TGTGCCAGCAGCCGGACAGTGTCTGAGCAGTTCTTC	CASSRTVSEQFF
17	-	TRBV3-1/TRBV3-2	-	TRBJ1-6	TGTGCCAGCAGCCAAGATTTATCCGGTGTCGTGGTTTCACCCCTCCACTTT	CASSQDLSGVVVSPLHF
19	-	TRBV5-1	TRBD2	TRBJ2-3	TGCGCCAGCAGCTTGGGACGGGTGACTAGCACTCTAAGCACAGATACGCAGTATTTT	CASSLGRVTSTLSTDTQYF
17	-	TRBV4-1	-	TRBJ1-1	TGCGCCAGCAGCCAAGAAACGGCGGGCGGGATGAACACTGAAGCTTTCTTT	CASSQETAGGMNTEAFF
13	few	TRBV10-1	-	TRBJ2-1	TGCGCCAGCAGTCCAGGGGTAACGGATGAGCAGTTCTTC	CASSPGVTDEQFF
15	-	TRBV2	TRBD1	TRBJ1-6	TGTGCCAGCAGAGTCGGACAGGGGGGAAATTCACCCCTCCACTTT	CASRVGQGGNSPLHF
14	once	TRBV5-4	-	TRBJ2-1	TGTGCCAGCAGCTTCTGGGGGGCCTACAATGAGCAGTTCTTC	CASSFWGAYNEQFF
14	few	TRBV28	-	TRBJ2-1	TGTGCCAGCAGACGGGGGAGCTCCTACAATGAGCAGTTCTTC	CASRRGSSYNEQFF
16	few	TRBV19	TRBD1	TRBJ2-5	TGTGCCAGTAGGACGTCCGGGACAGGGGGCAGAGAGACCCAGTACTTC	CASRTSGTGGRETQYF